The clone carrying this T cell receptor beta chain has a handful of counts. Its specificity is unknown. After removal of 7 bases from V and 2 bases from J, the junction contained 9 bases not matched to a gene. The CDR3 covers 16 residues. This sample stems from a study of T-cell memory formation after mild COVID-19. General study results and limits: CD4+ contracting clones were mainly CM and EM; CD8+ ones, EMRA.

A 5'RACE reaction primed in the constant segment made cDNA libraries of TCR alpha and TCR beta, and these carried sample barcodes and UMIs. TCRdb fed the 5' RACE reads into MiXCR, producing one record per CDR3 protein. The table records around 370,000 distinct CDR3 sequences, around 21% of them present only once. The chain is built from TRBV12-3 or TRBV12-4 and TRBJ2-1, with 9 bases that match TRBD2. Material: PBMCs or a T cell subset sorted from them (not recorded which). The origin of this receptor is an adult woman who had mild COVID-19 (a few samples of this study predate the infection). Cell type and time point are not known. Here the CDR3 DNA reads TGTGCCAGCAAGCCCCCGCCTAGCGGGGCCTACAATGAGCAGTTCTTC. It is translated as CASKPPPSGAYNEQFF.